This is a list of T cell receptor beta chains from one sample in a study of CD8+ T cells in alopecia areata. Sequenced by immunoSEQ multiplex PCR; TCRdb stores in-frame clones only, minus some. The table lists some 220,000 clones, less than 75% of them singletons, with roughly 1.5% in the top ten. The sequenced sample was CD4+ T cells sorted from blood, obtained at week 4, from a patient treated with tofacitinib. These TCRs come from a human donor with alopecia areata. The CDR3 runs from the conserved cysteine through the conserved F or W. A D gene is named only where the DNA matches it firmly. Only part of the rows carry a size: once, few, many, or a class if the clone is expanded.

J | V | D | size | CDR3 | DNA
TRBJ1-2 | TRBV6-6 | TRBD1 | few | CASSGGTGSFGYTF | TGTGCCAGCAGTGGCGGGACAGGGAGTTTCGGCTACACCTTC
TRBJ1-5 | TRBV30 | NA | few | CAWSLTDQPQHF | TGTGCCTGGAGTTTGACAGATCAGCCCCAGCATTTT
TRBJ2-7 | TRBV2 | NA | NA | CASSEGRAYEQYF | TGTGCCAGCAGTGAGGGACGAGCCTACGAGCAGTACTTC
TRBJ2-1 | TRBV19 | NA | NA | CASSFTSDGGEQFF | TGTGCCAGTAGTTTTACCTCGGATGGGGGTGAGCAGTTCTTC
TRBJ2-3 | TRBV7-2 | TRBD2 | NA | CASSLAIAGAGTDTQYF | TGTGCCAGCAGCTTAGCAATAGCGGGGGCCGGCACAGATACGCAGTATTTT
TRBJ1-1 | TRBV5-6 | NA | NA | CASSPTRRQGNTEAFF | TGTGCCAGCAGCCCGACAAGGCGGCAGGGGAACACTGAAGCTTTCTTT
TRBJ1-2 | TRBV29-1 | NA | NA | CSVDSGYTF | TGCAGCGTTGATTCTGGCTACACCTTC
TRBJ2-7 | TRBV18 | NA | NA | CASSVPATYEQYF | TGTGCCAGCTCAGTCCCGGCAACCTACGAGCAGTACTTC
TRBJ2-5 | TRBV7-3 | TRBD1 | NA | CASSSGQGGETQYF | TGTGCCAGCAGCTCAGGACAGGGCGGGGAGACCCAGTACTTC
TRBJ1-1 | TRBV9 | NA | NA | CASSIQVGTEAFF | TGTGCCAGCAGTATACAGGTGGGGACTGAAGCTTTCTTT
TRBJ1-1 | TRBV29-1 | NA | NA | CSVAVGSTEAFF | TGCAGCGTTGCCGTTGGGAGCACTGAAGCTTTCTTT
TRBJ1-1 | TRBV5-1 | NA | NA | CASSEQNSLNTEAFF | TGCGCCAGCAGCGAACAGAACTCTCTCAACACTGAAGCTTTCTTT
TRBJ1-2 | TRBV9 | NA | NA | CASSPVSGYGYTF | TGTGCCAGCAGCCCCGTGTCAGGGTATGGCTACACCTTC
TRBJ1-2 | TRBV7-2 | TRBD1 | NA | CASSTDRTFYGYTF | TGTGCCAGCAGCACGGACAGGACCTTCTATGGCTACACCTTC
TRBJ2-1 | TRBV11-3 | TRBD1 | NA | CASSGTGGSYNEQFF | TGTGCCAGCAGCGGGACAGGGGGCTCCTACAATGAGCAGTTCTTC
TRBJ1-4 | TRBV29-1 | NA | NA | CSVGNRVLGEKLFF | TGCAGCGTTGGGAACAGGGTTCTGGGTGAAAAACTGTTTTTT
TRBJ2-1 | TRBV7-2 | NA | NA | CASNRGGTPGNEQFF | TGTGCCAGCAACCGTGGGGGGACCCCAGGAAATGAGCAGTTCTTC